This T cell receptor beta chain was captured by sequencing in a study of blood T cell repertoires in COVID-19. This clone was seen repeatedly, ten times or more. CDR3 length equals 15 residues. V lost 4 bases, J lost 6 bases, and 9 bases stayed unmatched. Germline V gene lookup returns CDR1 SGDLS and CDR2 YYNGEE. The table came from immunoSEQ multiplex PCR; TCRdb's copy has only in-frame clones and leaves some out. The sample shows 400,000 to 550,000 clones, roughly 87% of them seen only once. The sequence came from a woman aged 18 to 35 with acute COVID-19. The sequencing input was PBMCs or T cells enriched from blood (not recorded which). This chain joins TRBV9 and TRBJ2-7; 11 nucleotides agree with TRBD2. CDR3 in DNA: TGTGCCAGCAGCTCCACGACTAGCGGGACGGGCGAGCAGTACTTC. The encoded protein is CASSSTTSGTGEQYF.